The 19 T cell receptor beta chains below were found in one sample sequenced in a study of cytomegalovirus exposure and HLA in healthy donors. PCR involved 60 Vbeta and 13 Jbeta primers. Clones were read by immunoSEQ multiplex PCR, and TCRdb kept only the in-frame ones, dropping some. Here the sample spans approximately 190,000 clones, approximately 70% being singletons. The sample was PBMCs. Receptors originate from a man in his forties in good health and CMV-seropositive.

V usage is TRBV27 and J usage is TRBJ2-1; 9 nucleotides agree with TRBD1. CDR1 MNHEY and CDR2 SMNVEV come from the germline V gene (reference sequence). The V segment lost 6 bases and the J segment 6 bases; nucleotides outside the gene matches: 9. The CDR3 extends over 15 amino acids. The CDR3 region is CASRRQDRGVNEQFF. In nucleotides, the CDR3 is TGTGCCAGCAGGCGCCAGGACAGGGGAGTCAATGAGCAGTTCTTC.

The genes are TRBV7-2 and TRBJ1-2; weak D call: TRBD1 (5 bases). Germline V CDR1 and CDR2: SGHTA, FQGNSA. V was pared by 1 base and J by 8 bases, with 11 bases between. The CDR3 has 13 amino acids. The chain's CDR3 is CASSLGGLGGYTF. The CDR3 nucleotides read TGTGCCAGCAGCTTAGGGGGCCTGGGAGGCTACACCTTC.

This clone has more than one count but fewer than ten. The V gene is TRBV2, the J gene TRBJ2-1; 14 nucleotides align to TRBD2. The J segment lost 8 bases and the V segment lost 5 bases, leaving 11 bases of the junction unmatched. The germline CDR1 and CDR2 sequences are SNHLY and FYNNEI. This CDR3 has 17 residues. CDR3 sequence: CASSHRLAGGGTDEQFF. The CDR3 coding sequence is TGTGCCAGCAGTCACAGACTAGCGGGGGGGGGTACCGATGAGCAGTTCTTC.

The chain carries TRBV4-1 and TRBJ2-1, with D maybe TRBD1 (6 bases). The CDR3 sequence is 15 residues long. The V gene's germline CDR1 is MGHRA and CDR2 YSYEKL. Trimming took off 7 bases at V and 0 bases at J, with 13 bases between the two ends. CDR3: CASTIRGSSYNEQFF. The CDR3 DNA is TGCGCCAGCACCATTAGGGGGAGCTCCTACAATGAGCAGTTCTTC.

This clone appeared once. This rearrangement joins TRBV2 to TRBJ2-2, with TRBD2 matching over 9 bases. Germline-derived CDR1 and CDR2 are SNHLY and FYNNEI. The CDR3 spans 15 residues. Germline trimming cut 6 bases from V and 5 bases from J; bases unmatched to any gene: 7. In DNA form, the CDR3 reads TGTGCCAGCAGACAGCGGGGGGTAAGAACCGGGGAGCTGTTTTTT. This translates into CASRQRGVRTGELFF.

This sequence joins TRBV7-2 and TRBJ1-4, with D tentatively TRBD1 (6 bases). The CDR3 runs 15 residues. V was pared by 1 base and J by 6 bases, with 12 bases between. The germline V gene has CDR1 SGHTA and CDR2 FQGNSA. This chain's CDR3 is CASSLVQGIYEKLFF. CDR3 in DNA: TGTGCCAGCAGCTTAGTTCAGGGGATATATGAAAAACTGTTTTTT.

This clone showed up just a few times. The CDR3 bases are TGTGCCAGCAGCAGGGGGTTCGGGGAGACCCAGTACTTC. Protein sequence: CASSRGFGETQYF. The rearrangement uses TRBV6-1 and TRBJ2-5, with TRBD1 matching 7 bases. Losses at the gene ends were 6 bases for V and 5 bases for J; bases not matched to a gene: 6. CDR1 and CDR2 (germline): MNHNS, SASEGT. The length of the CDR3 is 13 residues.

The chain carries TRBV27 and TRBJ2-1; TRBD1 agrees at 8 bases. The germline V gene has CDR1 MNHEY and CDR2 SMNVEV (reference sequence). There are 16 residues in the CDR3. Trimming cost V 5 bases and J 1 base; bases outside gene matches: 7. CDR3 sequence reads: CASSPSTGESYNEQFF. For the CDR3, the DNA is TGTGCCAGCAGTCCCTCGACAGGGGAGTCCTACAATGAGCAGTTCTTC.

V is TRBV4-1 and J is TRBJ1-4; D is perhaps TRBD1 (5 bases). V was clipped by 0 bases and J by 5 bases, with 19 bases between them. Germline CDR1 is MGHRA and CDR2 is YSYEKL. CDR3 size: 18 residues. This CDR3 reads CASSQEIRSGGGNEKLFF. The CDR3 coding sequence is TGCGCCAGCAGCCAAGAAATCAGGTCCGGGGGTGGGAATGAAAAACTGTTTTTT.

CDR3: CASSWVSGYNEQFF. The CDR3, as DNA: TGTGCCAGCAGTTGGGTTAGCGGGTACAATGAGCAGTTCTTC. The genes are TRBV6-6 and TRBJ2-1; 7 nucleotides line up with TRBD2. V lost 4 bases and J lost 4; bases outside the gene matches: 4. Germline V lookup: CDR1 MNHNY, CDR2 SVGAGI (reference sequence). The CDR3 sequence is 14 residues long.

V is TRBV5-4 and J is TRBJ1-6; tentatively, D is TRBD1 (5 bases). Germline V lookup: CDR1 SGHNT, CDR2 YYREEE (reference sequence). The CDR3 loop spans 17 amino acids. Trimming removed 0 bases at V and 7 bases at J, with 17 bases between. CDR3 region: CASSLAGEGLGNSPLHF. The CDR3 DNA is TGTGCCAGCAGCTTGGCCGGGGAGGGGCTAGGGAATTCACCCCTCCACTTT. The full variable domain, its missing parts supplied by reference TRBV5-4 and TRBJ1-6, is ETGVTQSPTHLIKTRGQQVTLRCSSQSGHNTVSWYQQALGQGPQFIFQYYREEENGRGNFPPRFSGLQFPNYSSELNVNALELDDSALYLCASSLAGEGLGNSPLHFGNGTRLTVT.

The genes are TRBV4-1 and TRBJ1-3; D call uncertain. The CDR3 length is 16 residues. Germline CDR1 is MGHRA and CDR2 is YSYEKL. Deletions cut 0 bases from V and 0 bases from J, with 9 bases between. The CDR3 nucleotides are TGCGCCAGCAGCCAAGACATAGGCGGCTCTGGAAACACCATATATTTT. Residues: CASSQDIGGSGNTIYF.

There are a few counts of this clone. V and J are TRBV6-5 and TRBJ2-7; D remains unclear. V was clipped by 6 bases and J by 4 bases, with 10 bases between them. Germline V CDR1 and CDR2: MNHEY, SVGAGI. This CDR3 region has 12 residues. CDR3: CASRDSGYEQYF. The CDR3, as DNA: TGTGCCAGCAGGGATTCGGGTTACGAGCAGTACTTC.

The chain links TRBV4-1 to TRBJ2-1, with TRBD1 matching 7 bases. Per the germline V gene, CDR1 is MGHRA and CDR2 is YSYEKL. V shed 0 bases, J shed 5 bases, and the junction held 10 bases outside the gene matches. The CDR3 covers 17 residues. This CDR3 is CASSQEGMGTENNEQFF. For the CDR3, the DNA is TGCGCCAGCAGCCAAGAGGGTATGGGGACAGAGAACAATGAGCAGTTCTTC.

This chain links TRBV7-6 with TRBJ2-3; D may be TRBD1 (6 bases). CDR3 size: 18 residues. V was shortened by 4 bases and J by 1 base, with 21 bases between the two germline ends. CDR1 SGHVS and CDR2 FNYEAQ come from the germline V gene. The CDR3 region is CASSSRRYGPGGTDTQYF. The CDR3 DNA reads TGTGCCAGCAGCTCCCGACGATATGGCCCAGGGGGCACAGATACGCAGTATTTT.

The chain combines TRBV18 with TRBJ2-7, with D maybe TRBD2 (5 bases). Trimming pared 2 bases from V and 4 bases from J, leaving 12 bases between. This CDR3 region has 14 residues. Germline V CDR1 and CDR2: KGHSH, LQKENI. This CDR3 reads CASSPGRRSYEQYF. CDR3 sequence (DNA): TGTGCCAGCTCACCAGGCAGGAGGTCATACGAGCAGTACTTC.

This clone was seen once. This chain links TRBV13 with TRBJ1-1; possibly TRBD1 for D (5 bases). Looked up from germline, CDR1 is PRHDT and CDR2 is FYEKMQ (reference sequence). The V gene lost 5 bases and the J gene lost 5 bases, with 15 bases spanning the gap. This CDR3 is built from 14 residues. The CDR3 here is CASSPRGGWTEAFF. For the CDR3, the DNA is TGTGCCAGCAGCCCCCGTGGGGGGTGGACTGAAGCTTTCTTT. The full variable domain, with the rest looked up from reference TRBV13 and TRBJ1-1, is AAGVIQSPRHLIKEKRETATLKCYPIPRHDTVYWYQQGPGQDPQFLISFYEKMQSDKGSIPDRFSAQQFSDYHSELNMSSLELGDSALYFCASSPRGGWTEAFFGQGTRLTVV.

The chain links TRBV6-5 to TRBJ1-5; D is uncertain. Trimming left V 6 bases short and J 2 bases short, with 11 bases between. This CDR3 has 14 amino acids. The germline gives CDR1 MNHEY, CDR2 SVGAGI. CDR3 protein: CASRVGQGNQPQHF. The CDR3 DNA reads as TGTGCCAGCAGGGTTGGGCAGGGCAATCAGCCCCAGCATTTT.

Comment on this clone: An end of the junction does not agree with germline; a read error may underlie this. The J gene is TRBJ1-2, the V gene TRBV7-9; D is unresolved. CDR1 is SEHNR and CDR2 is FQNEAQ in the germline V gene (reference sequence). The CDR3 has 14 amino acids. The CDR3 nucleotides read TGTTCCAGCAGCCCCGGAGAGAGCTCCTATGGCTACACCTTC. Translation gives CSSSPGESSYGYTF.